This record covers a single T cell receptor (beta chain). The antigen is unknown. This sample is drawn from a study of CD8 T cells in Susac syndrome. Study overall: Patients with Susac syndrome were therapy-naive, on corticosteroids, or on intravenous immunoglobulin alone at the time that blood was drawn.

Reverse transcription of about 0.5 to 1 ug RNA was carried out with random hexamers. Coverage of TCR beta CDR3 amplification by immunoSEQ multiplex PCR extended to 54 Vbeta and 13 Jbeta. One entry per CDR3 protein, called by TCRdb with MiXCR from the immunoSEQ multiplex PCR reads. Among hundreds of thousands of distinct CDR3 sequences listed, around 96% were seen once. FACS enriched CD8+ TEMRA cells, while bulk CD8+ and CD4+ were negatively isolated. Study-wide findings and caveats: It was acknowledged in the study that the number of individuals who were included in its TCR sequencing and HLA analysis was relatively small.

This receptor was taken from a human donor with Susac syndrome. Sequenced: CD4+ T cells from PBMCs.

As DNA, the CDR3 is TGTGCCTGGAGCAGGGGGCCCTGGGGGGACACCATATATTTT. It codes for CAWSRGPWGDTIYF. The V gene is TRBV30, the J gene TRBJ1-3; 8 bases fit TRBD1. The V gene end was trimmed by 3 bases and the J gene end by 8 bases; junction bases not matched to a gene: 9. The CDR3 totals 14 residues. In germline, CDR1 is GTSNPN, CDR2 SVGIG (reference sequence). The variable domain in full, completed from reference TRBV30 and TRBJ1-3, reads SQTIHQWPATLVQPVGSPLSLECTVEGTSNPNLYWYRQAAGRGLQLLFYSVGIGQISSEVPQNLSASRPQDRQFILSSKKLLLSDSGFYLCAWSRGPWGDTIYFGEGSWLTVV.